This note documents a single T cell receptor (beta chain) sequence. Its antigen remains unknown. Other DNA sequences within the sample encode an identical CDR3. This record belongs to a study of OX40 agonist ivuxolimab in advanced cancers. For the study at large: Patients' therapy was ivuxolimab, an antibody that acts as an agonist of OX40 (CD134). Findings of the study overall: Dosing at 0.1 to 3.0 mg/kg was accompanied by clonal expansion of CD4+ and CD8+ blood T cells by week 6. There were, on average, more expanded clones in CD8+ T cells than in CD4+.

Data came from immunoSEQ multiplex PCR; TCRdb stores just in-frame clones and leaves some out. The table shows over 90,000 clones, with roughly 95% occurring only once. The germline V and J ends were trimmed by 4 bases and 0 bases, with 12 bases remaining between them. The CDR3 totals 15 residues. Germline V gene sequence: CDR1 MNHNY, CDR2 SVGAGI (reference sequence). The receptor comes from an adult with an advanced solid tumor such as melanoma, head and neck, liver or kidney cancer. J is TRBJ2-5 and V is TRBV6-6, with D tentatively TRBD1 (6 bases). Sequencing used CD4+ or CD8+ T cells sorted from blood, obtained in a trial of the OX40 agonist ivuxolimab. The CDR3, as DNA: TGTGCCAGCAGTTCCGGACAGAATTACCAAGAGACCCAGTACTTC. Translation gives CASSSGQNYQETQYF.